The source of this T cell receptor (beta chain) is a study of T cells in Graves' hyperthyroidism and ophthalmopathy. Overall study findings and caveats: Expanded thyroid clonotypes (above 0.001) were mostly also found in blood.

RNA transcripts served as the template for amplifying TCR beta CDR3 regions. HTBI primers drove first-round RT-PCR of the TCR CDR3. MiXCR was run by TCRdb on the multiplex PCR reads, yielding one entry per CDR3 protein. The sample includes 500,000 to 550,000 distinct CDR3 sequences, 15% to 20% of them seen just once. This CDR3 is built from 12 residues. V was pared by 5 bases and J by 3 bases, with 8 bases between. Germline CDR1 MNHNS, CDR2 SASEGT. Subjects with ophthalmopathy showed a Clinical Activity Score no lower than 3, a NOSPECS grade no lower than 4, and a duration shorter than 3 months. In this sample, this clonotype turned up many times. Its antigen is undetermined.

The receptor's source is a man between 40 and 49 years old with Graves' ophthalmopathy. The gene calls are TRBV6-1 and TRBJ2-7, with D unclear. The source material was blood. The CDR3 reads CASSSTFYEQYF. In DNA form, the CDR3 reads TGTGCCAGCAGTTCGACTTTCTACGAGCAGTACTTC.